This TCR beta chain derives from a study of CD8 T cells in Susac syndrome. CDR1 LGHDT and CDR2 YNNKEL come from the germline V gene (reference sequence). This CDR3 spans 13 amino acids. Unmatched junction bases numbered 2, after V lost 6 bases and J lost 3 bases. Roughly 0.45 to 1 ug RNA was reverse transcribed with random hexamers. An immunoSEQ multiplex PCR amplified TCR beta CDR3 over 54 Vbeta and 13 Jbeta. TCRdb re-analysed the immunoSEQ multiplex PCR reads in MiXCR, keeping a single row per CDR3 protein. Of a few hundred thousand distinct CDR3 sequences detected, 95% appear once; the ten largest clones hold 0.085% to 0.095%. CD8+ and CD4+ T cells taken from blood had their TCR beta sequenced. This clonotype was picked up one time.

This TCR was recovered from a human donor with multiple sclerosis. The rearrangement uses TRBV3-1 and TRBJ2-7; TRBD1 matches at 10 bases. Source material: CD4+ T cells from PBMCs. The CDR3 sequence is CASRGDRGYEQYF. Here the CDR3 DNA reads TGTGCCAGCAGAGGGGACAGGGGCTACGAGCAGTACTTC.